This T cell receptor beta chain is from a study of cytomegalovirus exposure and HLA in healthy donors. Germline V lookup: CDR1 SNHLY, CDR2 FYNNEI. CDR3 length equals 14 residues. V shed 3 bases, J shed 7 bases, and the junction held 3 bases outside the gene matches. The PCR made use of 60 Vbeta and 13 Jbeta primers. The repertoire was sequenced with immunoSEQ multiplex PCR; TCRdb's copy has only in-frame clones and lacks some. The sample contains about 170,000 clones, around 85% of which appear only once. The chain couples TRBV2 to TRBJ1-6; 7 bases are a match to TRBD1. This receptor was identified in a boy aged 2-15 years in good health and CMV-seronegative. The sample comprised PBMCs. The CDR3, as DNA: TGTGCCAGCAGTGAGAGACAGGGAAATTCACCCCTCCACTTT. Translating it yields CASSERQGNSPLHF. Full variable domain (remainder filled in from reference TRBV2 and TRBJ1-6): EPEVTQTPSHQVTQMGQEVILRCVPISNHLYFYWYRQILGQKVEFLVSFYNNEISEKSEIFDDQFSVERPDGSNFTLKIRSTKLEDSAMYFCASSERQGNSPLHFGNGTRLTVT.